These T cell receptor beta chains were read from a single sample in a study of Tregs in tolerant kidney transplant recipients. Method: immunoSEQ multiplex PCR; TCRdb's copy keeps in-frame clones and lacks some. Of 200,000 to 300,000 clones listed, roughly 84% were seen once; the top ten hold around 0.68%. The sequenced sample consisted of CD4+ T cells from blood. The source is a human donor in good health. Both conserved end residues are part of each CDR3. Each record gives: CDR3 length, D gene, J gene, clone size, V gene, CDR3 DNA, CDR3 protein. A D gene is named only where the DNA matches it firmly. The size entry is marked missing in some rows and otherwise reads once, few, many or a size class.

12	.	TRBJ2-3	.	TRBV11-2	TGTGCCAGCAGCTTAAGGACAGATACGCAGTATTTT	CASSLRTDTQYF
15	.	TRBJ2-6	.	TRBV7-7	TGTGCCAGCAGCTCCCCTAGCTCTGGGGCCAACGCCCTGACTTTC	CASSSPSSGANALTF
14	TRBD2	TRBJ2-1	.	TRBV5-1	TGCGCCAGCAGCTTACTAGCGGGAGGAGATGAGCAGTTCTTC	CASSLLAGGDEQFF
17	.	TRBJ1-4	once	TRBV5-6	TGTGCCAGCAGCCTCCTTCACCCCGGGAAGAGGGATGAAAAACTGTTTTTT	CASSLLHPGKRDEKLFF
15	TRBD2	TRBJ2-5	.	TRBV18	TGTGCCAGCTCACCAAGTGGAGTAGCGGGGGAGACCCAGTACTTC	CASSPSGVAGETQYF
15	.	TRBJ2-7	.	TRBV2	TGTGCCAGCAGACTAGCCGGGACGGCTTCCTACGAGCAGTACTTC	CASRLAGTASYEQYF
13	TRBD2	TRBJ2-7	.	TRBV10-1	TGCGCCAGCAGCGCTCTAGCGGCAAACGAGCAGTACTTC	CASSALAANEQYF
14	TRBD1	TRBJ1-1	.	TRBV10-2	TGCGCCAGCAGCTTTACAGGGGAGAACACTGAAGCTTTCTTT	CASSFTGENTEAFF
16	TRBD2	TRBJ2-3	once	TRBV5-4	TGTGCCAGCAGCCGAGGACTAGCGGGGAGCACAGATACGCAGTATTTT	CASSRGLAGSTDTQYF
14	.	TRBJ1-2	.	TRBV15	TGTGCCACCAGCAGGCTAACAGCTAACTATGGCTACACCTTC	CATSRLTANYGYTF
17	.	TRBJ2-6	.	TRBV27	TGTGCCGGCAGGACGATCGGGGACTTCTCTGGGGCCAACGTCCTGACTTTC	CAGRTIGDFSGANVLTF
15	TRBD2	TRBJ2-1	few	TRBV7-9	TGTGCCAGCAGCCGTGCTAGCGGGAGGCACAATGAGCAGTTCTTC	CASSRASGRHNEQFF
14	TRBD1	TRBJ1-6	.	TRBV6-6	TGTGCCAGCAGTTATCAGGGGGTAGATTCACCCCTCCACTTT	CASSYQGVDSPLHF
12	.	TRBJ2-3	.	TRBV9	TGTGCCAGCACCCGAGGGGCAGATACGCAGTATTTT	CASTRGADTQYF
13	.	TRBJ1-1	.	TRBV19	TGTGCCAGTAGTATAGATCGTCACCTTGAAGCTTTCTTT	CASSIDRHLEAFF
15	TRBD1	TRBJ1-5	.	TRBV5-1	TGCGCCAGCAGTCCGAGGGGGACAGGGGATCAGCCCCAGCATTTT	CASSPRGTGDQPQHF
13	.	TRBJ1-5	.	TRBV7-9	TGTGCCAGCAGCATCACACCAGATCAGCCCCAGCATTTT	CASSITPDQPQHF
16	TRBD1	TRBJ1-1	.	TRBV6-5	TGTGCCAGCAGTTGGGGAGCAGGGGGGCGGGACACTGAAGCTTTCTTT	CASSWGAGGRDTEAFF
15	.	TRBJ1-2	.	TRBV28	TGTGCCAGCCAGACGCAGGGCAGGTTAAACTATGGCTACACCTTC	CASQTQGRLNYGYTF
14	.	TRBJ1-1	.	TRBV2	TGTGCCAGCAGTGCCCAAGGCATGAACACTGAAGCTTTCTTT	CASSAQGMNTEAFF
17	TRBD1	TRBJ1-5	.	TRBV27	TGTGCCAGCAGTTTAGGCCTCGGACAGGCTAGCAATCAGCCCCAGCATTTT	CASSLGLGQASNQPQHF
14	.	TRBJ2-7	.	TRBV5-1	TGCGCCAGCAGCTTGGCAACGACCCAGGGGGAGCAGTACTTC	CASSLATTQGEQYF
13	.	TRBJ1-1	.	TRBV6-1	TGTGCCGGTCGAGTACGAATGAACACTGAAGCTTTCTTT	CAGRVRMNTEAFF
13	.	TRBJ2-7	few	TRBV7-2	TGTGCCAGCAGCCGGGACCGTTCCTACGAGCAGTACTTC	CASSRDRSYEQYF
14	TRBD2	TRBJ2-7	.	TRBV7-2	TGTGCCAGCAGCAGACCCGGGACTAATTACGAGCAGTACTTC	CASSRPGTNYEQYF
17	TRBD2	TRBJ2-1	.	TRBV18	TGTGCCAGCTCACCTTTTTTAGCGGGGAGCTCCTACAATGAGCAGTTCTTC	CASSPFLAGSSYNEQFF